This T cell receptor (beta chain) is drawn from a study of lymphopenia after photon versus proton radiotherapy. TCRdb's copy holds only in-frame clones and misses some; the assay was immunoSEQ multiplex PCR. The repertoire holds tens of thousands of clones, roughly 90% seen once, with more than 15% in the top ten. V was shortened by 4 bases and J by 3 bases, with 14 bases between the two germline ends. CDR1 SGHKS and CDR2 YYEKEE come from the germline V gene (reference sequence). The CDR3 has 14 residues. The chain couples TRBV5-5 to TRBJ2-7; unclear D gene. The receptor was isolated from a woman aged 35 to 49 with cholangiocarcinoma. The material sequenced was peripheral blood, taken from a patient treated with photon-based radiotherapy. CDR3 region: CASSPSPEDYEQYF. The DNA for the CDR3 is TGTGCCAGCAGCCCGAGCCCTGAGGACTACGAGCAGTACTTC.